The rows below give T cell receptor beta chains drawn from one sample of a study of CD8 T cells in Susac syndrome. MiXCR, applied by TCRdb to the immunoSEQ multiplex PCR reads, yields one record per CDR3 protein. The table includes under 95,000 distinct CDR3 sequences, roughly 94% detected once. Sequencing was carried out using CD4+ T cells from PBMCs. All receptors come from a human donor with Susac syndrome. CDR3s leave out the opening cysteine and the closing phenylalanine or tryptophan.

ATSRDRGGLGYEQY	TRBJ2-7	TRBV15
ASSTERGGFSYEQY	TRBJ2-7	TRBV12-3/TRBV12-4
ASSSTPGTILYEQY	TRBJ2-7	TRBV7-2
AWSIGQGTDTQY	TRBJ2-3	TRBV30
ATNRDGTYEQY	TRBJ2-7	TRBV24-1
ASSQPFEKLF	TRBJ1-4	TRBV4-1
ASSQGPGGLYEQY	TRBJ2-7	TRBV3-1
SVDGTRTGGYT	TRBJ1-2	TRBV29-1
ATRDTATNEKLF	TRBJ1-4	TRBV10-3
ASSLARDKTEAF	TRBJ1-1	TRBV5-1
ASASGGAYEQY	TRBJ2-7	TRBV2
ASSDWTRSYEQY	TRBJ2-7	TRBV11-2
ASSQLGQSDNSPLH	TRBJ1-6	TRBV4-1
AWSAQFGGTEAF	TRBJ1-1	TRBV30
ASSLRWENGYT	TRBJ1-2	TRBV12-3/TRBV12-4
SVSTGPVQETQY	TRBJ2-5	TRBV20-1
ASSSHTVPGGELF	TRBJ2-2	TRBV9
ASSLTGWGANVLT	TRBJ2-6	TRBV12-3/TRBV12-4
ASSYNTVEQY	TRBJ2-7	TRBV6-6
ASSSRGTGELF	TRBJ2-2	TRBV5-4
SFRGGSTDTQY	TRBJ2-3	TRBV29-1
SADHRVPYEKLF	TRBJ1-4	TRBV20-1
ASTPGLDVGEQF	TRBJ2-1	TRBV5-1
SVLGGDYGYT	TRBJ1-2	TRBV29-1
SVQPQGGTGQPQH	TRBJ1-5	TRBV29-1
ASSYSRSTNTEAF	TRBJ1-1	TRBV6-6
AWSSSGELF	TRBJ2-2	TRBV30
ASSYTTSGQETQY	TRBJ2-5	TRBV12-3/TRBV12-4
ASKDNINSPLH	TRBJ1-6	TRBV2